The 24 T cell receptor beta chains listed next were all sequenced from one sample in a study of regulatory T cells in long-lasting Graves disease. iRepertoire HTBI primers and Arm-PCR of CDR3 regions built TCR beta libraries. MiXCR, run by TCRdb on the multiplex PCR reads, gives a single entry per CDR3 protein. Among 560,000 or so distinct CDR3 sequences listed, about 15% were seen once. Described time point: newly diagnosed GD, antithyroid drugs for less than 3 months. With RNA extracted from PBMCs as input, the TCR library was made. Another study also made use of these data, one on T cells in Graves' hyperthyroidism and ophthalmopathy.

Sequenced here: peripheral blood mononuclear cells (PBMCs), sampled at new diagnosis, from a patient treated with antithyroid drugs. Receptors originate from a man aged 18 to 30 with Graves disease.

As concerns this clonotype: An end of the junction does not agree with germline; a read error may underlie this. The V gene is TRBV3-1, the J gene TRBJ2-3; D possibly matches TRBD1 or TRBD2 (5 bases each). From germline, CDR1 is LGHDT and CDR2 YNNKEL (reference sequence). CDR3 length equals 13 residues. CDR3 residues: CAISQGGTDTQYF. The CDR3 DNA is TGTGCCATCAGCCAGGGCGGGACAGATACGCAGTATTTT.

This clonotype came up a few times. This sequence joins TRBV10-3 and TRBJ2-1, with D perhaps given as TRBD1 or TRBD2 (5 bases each). Trimming removed 6 bases at V and 4 bases at J, with 13 bases between. This CDR3 is 14 amino acids long. Germline CDR1 is ENHRY and CDR2 is SYGVKD. CDR3 in DNA: TGTGCCATCAGGAACCGGGACCAGTACAATGAGCAGTTCTTC. Translated: CAIRNRDQYNEQFF.

This clonotype showed up many times. The chain couples TRBV29-1 to TRBJ1-1, with TRBD1 matching over 7 bases. CDR3 size: 13 residues. CDR1 is SQVTM and CDR2 is ANQGSEA in the germline V gene. V lost 4 bases, J lost 0 bases, and 2 bases stayed unmatched. The CDR3 nucleotides are TGCAGCGTTGCAGGACAGGTGAACACTGAAGCTTTCTTT. It codes for CSVAGQVNTEAFF. The whole variable domain, filled in from reference TRBV29-1 and TRBJ1-1, reads SAVISQKPSRDICQRGTSLTIQCQVDSQVTMMFWYRQQPGQSLTLIATANQGSEATYESGFVIDKFPISRPNLTFSTLTVSNMSPEDSSIYLCSVAGQVNTEAFFGQGTRLTVV.

In this sample, this clonotype turned up many times. The genes are TRBV20-1 and TRBJ2-7; 8 bases fit TRBD2. Germline V gene data show CDR1 as DFQATT and CDR2 as SNEGSKA (reference sequence). The length of the CDR3 is 15 residues. The CDR3 sequence is CRASGGGRASYEQYF. CDR3 in DNA: TGCAGAGCCAGCGGGGGAGGGAGGGCCTCCTACGAGCAGTACTTC.

This clonotype was picked up a small number of times. The V gene is TRBV5-1, the J gene TRBJ2-1; a possible D gene is TRBD2 (6 bases). V lost 3 bases and J 1 base, leaving 14 bases between the germline ends. There are 16 residues in the CDR3. CDR1 and CDR2 (germline): SGHRS, YFSETQ. In nucleotides, the CDR3 is TGCGCCAGCAGCTGGATTAGCGGTTTATCCTACAATGAGCAGTTCTTC. The encoded protein is CASSWISGLSYNEQFF.

This clonotype appeared many times. The rearrangement links TRBV6-1 to TRBJ1-1; weak D call: TRBD1 (6 bases). From germline, CDR1 is MNHNS and CDR2 SASEGT. The CDR3 length is 15 residues. V lost 6 bases and J 4 bases, leaving 18 bases between the germline ends. CDR3 loop: CASREKGGFFTEAFF. CDR3 nucleotide sequence: TGTGCCAGCAGAGAAAAGGGGGGATTTTTCACTGAAGCTTTCTTT.

This clonotype was found many times. V is TRBV28 and J is TRBJ2-4; 7 bases match TRBD2. This CDR3 is built from 15 residues. Germline V gives CDR1 MDHEN, CDR2 SYDVKM. With 7 bases clipped from V and 6 bases from J, the junction kept 12 bases outside the gene matches. CDR3 in DNA: TGTGCCAGCACCCCTCGGGGAGGGCCAGGAAACATTCAGTACTTC. Its protein is CASTPRGGPGNIQYF.

CDR3 protein: CARGDTDTQYF. The CDR3 DNA reads as TGTGCCAGGGGAGATACAGATACGCAGTATTTT. The chain combines TRBV6-1 with TRBJ2-3; weak D call: TRBD2 (5 bases). V was trimmed by 9 bases and J by 3 bases, leaving 7 bases between them. Germline V gene sequence: CDR1 MNHNS, CDR2 SASEGT. The CDR3 loop spans 11 amino acids.

Concerning this clonotype itself: A much larger clone lies one base from this, so it may be a read error. The chain carries TRBV7-9 and TRBJ2-3; a weak D match, TRBD1 (5 bases). Trimming took off 1 base at V and 9 bases at J, with 14 bases between the two ends. The CDR3 sequence is 14 residues long. The germline gives CDR1 SEHNR, CDR2 FQNEAQ (reference sequence). The DNA of the CDR3 is TGTGCCAGCAGCTTAGGCCAGGGAATGGGGACGCAGTATTTT. It translates to CASSLGQGMGTQYF.

This clonotype was seen at least ten times. The rearrangement joins TRBV24-1 to TRBJ2-5, with 7 nucleotides matching TRBD1. Trimming removed 2 bases from V and 8 bases from J; junction bases left unmatched: 10. Germline CDR1 is KGHDR and CDR2 is SFDVKD. The length of the CDR3 is 15 residues. The CDR3 DNA sequence: TGTGCCACCAGTGATTGGGTAACAGGGGATGGCACCCAGTACTTC. This gives the protein CATSDWVTGDGTQYF.

This chain connects TRBV7-2 to TRBJ2-3, with TRBD2 as a possible D gene (6 bases). Per the germline V gene, CDR1 is SGHTA and CDR2 is FQGNSA. The ends were cut back, 1 base at V and 0 bases at J, with 14 bases in the middle. The length of the CDR3 is 17 residues. CDR3 nucleotides: TGTGCCAGCAGCTTAGATCTTGCAGGGAGGAGCACAGATACGCAGTATTTT. Translating gives CASSLDLAGRSTDTQYF.

This clonotype was detected ten times or more. V and J are TRBV20-1 and TRBJ2-7; the D is unclear. The CDR3 length is 10 residues. CDR1 and CDR2 (germline): DFQATT, SNEGSKA (reference sequence). V gave up 5 bases and J gave up 5 bases, with 7 bases separating them. The CDR3 nucleotides read TGCAGTGCTGCTCGGGACGAGCAGTACTTC. Translation gives CSAARDEQYF.

This clonotype was counted a few times. The rearrangement links TRBV7-9 to TRBJ1-5, with TRBD1 matching 7 bases. This CDR3 region has 16 residues. From germline, CDR1 is SEHNR and CDR2 FQNEAQ (reference sequence). Trimming removed 4 bases from V and 6 bases from J; junction bases left unmatched: 12. The CDR3 protein is CASSSIDREGFQPQHF. The CDR3 nucleotides read TGTGCCAGCAGCTCCATAGACAGGGAAGGATTTCAGCCCCAGCATTTT.

This clonotype has more than one count but fewer than ten. V and J are TRBV7-8 and TRBJ1-1, with D hard to call. In germline, CDR1 is SGHVS, CDR2 FQNEAQ. V dropped 2 bases and J dropped 1 base, with 11 bases sitting between them. The CDR3 has 15 amino acids. CDR3 sequence reads: CASSLKGRGNTEAFF. The CDR3 DNA reads as TGTGCCAGCAGCTTAAAAGGACGGGGGAACACTGAAGCTTTCTTT.

This clonotype has only a few counts. The rearrangement joins TRBV4-1 to TRBJ2-3; D is perhaps TRBD1 (5 bases). V lost 4 bases and J 2 bases, leaving 13 bases between the germline ends. This CDR3 contains 15 residues. Germline lookup yields CDR1 MGHRA and CDR2 YSYEKL. The CDR3 sequence: CASSPYDRNTDTQYF. CDR3 nucleotide sequence: TGCGCCAGCAGCCCCTACGACAGAAACACAGATACGCAGTATTTT.

This clonotype was observed many times. The rearrangement links TRBV2 to TRBJ2-5; 7 bases are shared with TRBD2. From germline, CDR1 is SNHLY and CDR2 FYNNEI. This CDR3 has 12 residues. V lost 6 bases, J lost 4 bases, and 2 bases stayed unmatched. CDR3 sequence: CASSGGGETQYF. The CDR3 coding sequence is TGTGCCAGCAGCGGCGGGGGAGAGACCCAGTACTTC.

Ten or more counts support this clonotype. This chain uses TRBV27 with TRBJ2-1, with D unclear. Germline CDR1 is MNHEY and CDR2 is SMNVEV (reference sequence). V was shortened by 4 bases and J by 0 bases, with 16 bases between the two germline ends. This CDR3 has 17 amino acids. CDR3 protein: CASSSSVGAISYNEQFF. In DNA form, the CDR3 reads TGTGCCAGCAGTTCCTCCGTCGGAGCCATCTCCTACAATGAGCAGTTCTTC.

This clonotype was seen many times. This chain connects TRBV28 to TRBJ1-5; a weak D match, TRBD1 (6 bases). V was shortened by 6 bases and J by 0 bases, with 12 bases between the two germline ends. The V gene's germline CDR1 is MDHEN and CDR2 SYDVKM. The CDR3 covers 15 residues. The CDR3 DNA reads as TGTGCCAGCAGCCCGGGACACTTTAGCAATCAGCCCCAGCATTTT. It translates to CASSPGHFSNQPQHF.

This clonotype was observed a few times. The V and J genes are TRBV27 and TRBJ2-5, with 9 bases lining up with TRBD2. Looked up from germline, CDR1 is MNHEY and CDR2 is SMNVEV (reference sequence). With V trimmed by 5 bases and J by 2 bases, 9 bases remained unmatched. CDR3 length: 16 amino acids. The CDR3 protein is CASSPEAGGRQETQYF. DNA for the CDR3: TGTGCCAGCAGTCCCGAAGCGGGAGGTCGGCAAGAGACCCAGTACTTC.

This chain uses TRBV20-1 with TRBJ2-1; 7 nucleotides match TRBD2. This CDR3 comprises 15 residues. With V trimmed by 6 bases and J by 7 bases, 15 bases remained unmatched. Germline CDR1 DFQATT, CDR2 SNEGSKA (reference sequence). CDR3 bases: TGCAGTGCCCACCGAGTGGCGGGAGTGGGGAATGAGCAGTTCTTC. Its protein is CSAHRVAGVGNEQFF.

The V and J genes are TRBV19 and TRBJ2-5, with 9 bases aligning to TRBD1. The CDR3 totals 16 residues. Germline lookup yields CDR1 LNHDA and CDR2 SQIVND (reference sequence). V lost 8 bases to trimming and J lost 1 base; unmatched junction nucleotides: 11. For the CDR3, the DNA is TGTGCCAGTCAACCCTTGGGACAGGGCCCCCAAGAGACCCAGTACTTC. Residues: CASQPLGQGPQETQYF.

This clonotype was seen repeatedly, ten times or more. The chain combines TRBV12-3 or TRBV12-4 with TRBJ2-7; D perhaps matches TRBD1 (7 bases). This CDR3 has 13 residues. The germline V and J ends were trimmed by 6 bases and 2 bases, with 11 bases remaining between them. In DNA, the CDR3 is TGTGCCAGCAGGCGGGACAGTACCTACGAGCAGTACTTC. Translated, it gives CASRRDSTYEQYF.

This clonotype showed up many times. The chain is built from TRBV12-3 or TRBV12-4 and TRBJ1-5; maybe TRBD1 (5 bases). Trimming removed 7 bases from V and 5 bases from J, with 15 bases in between. CDR3 length equals 14 residues. The DNA of the CDR3 is TGTGCCAGCACCGAGGGGAGGGGTTATCAGCCCCAGCATTTT. This translates into CASTEGRGYQPQHF.

This clonotype was detected ten times or more. The chain employs TRBV20-1 and TRBJ2-5; D not certain. V lost 5 bases and J lost 1, with 8 bases in between. This CDR3 comprises 12 residues. Germline V gene data show CDR1 as DFQATT and CDR2 as SNEGSKA (reference sequence). The CDR3 loop reads CSALRGQETQYF. In nucleotides, the CDR3 is TGCAGTGCTCTCCGCGGCCAAGAGACCCAGTACTTC.